Listed below are T cell receptor beta chains from one sample, sequenced in a study of cytomegalovirus exposure and HLA in healthy donors. Clones were sequenced by immunoSEQ multiplex PCR, and TCRdb holds only the in-frame ones, with some missing. There are approximately 110,000 clones in the sample; around 94% occur only once, and roughly 1.2% lies in the top ten. The sample taken for sequencing was PBMCs. The receptor source for this set is a woman aged 18-35 years in good health and CMV-seronegative. Each CDR3 is given without its conserved first and last residue. Each record gives: V gene, D gene, clone size, J gene, CDR3 protein. The D gene is left open where the match is weak. Size is omitted from some rows. Given values are once, few, many or a class for expanded clones.

V gene: TRBV19
D gene: -
clone size: -
J gene: TRBJ1-1
CDR3 protein: ASSPGGRGTEAF

V gene: TRBV27
D gene: -
clone size: -
J gene: TRBJ2-7
CDR3 protein: ASSFTSSYEQY

V gene: TRBV28
D gene: TRBD1
clone size: -
J gene: TRBJ2-5
CDR3 protein: ASSLGQGPAETQY

V gene: TRBV6-6
D gene: TRBD1
clone size: -
J gene: TRBJ1-3
CDR3 protein: ASSYDTGGSGNTIY

V gene: TRBV28
D gene: TRBD1
clone size: -
J gene: TRBJ1-2
CDR3 protein: ASYRGPGYT

V gene: TRBV29-1
D gene: -
clone size: -
J gene: TRBJ1-5
CDR3 protein: SVKDSSNQPQH

V gene: TRBV6-1
D gene: -
clone size: -
J gene: TRBJ1-3
CDR3 protein: ASSEGEALYTIY

V gene: TRBV30
D gene: TRBD1
clone size: few
J gene: TRBJ1-2
CDR3 protein: ACPGQATSYGYT

V gene: TRBV4-1
D gene: TRBD1
clone size: -
J gene: TRBJ1-4
CDR3 protein: ASSQSRQGAYEKLF

V gene: TRBV28
D gene: -
clone size: -
J gene: TRBJ2-2
CDR3 protein: ASSDAGASGTGELF

V gene: TRBV6-1
D gene: -
clone size: -
J gene: TRBJ2-4
CDR3 protein: AIVVGHLAKNIQY

V gene: TRBV9
D gene: -
clone size: -
J gene: TRBJ2-1
CDR3 protein: ASSVELDEQF

V gene: TRBV18
D gene: TRBD1
clone size: once
J gene: TRBJ1-1
CDR3 protein: ASSPESGGRTEAF

V gene: TRBV2
D gene: -
clone size: -
J gene: TRBJ1-5
CDR3 protein: ASSRTVYQPQH

V gene: TRBV11-3
D gene: -
clone size: -
J gene: TRBJ2-3
CDR3 protein: ASSLSLGGTDTQY

V gene: TRBV12-5
D gene: -
clone size: -
J gene: TRBJ1-1
CDR3 protein: ASGFRQDPYTEAF

V gene: TRBV5-1
D gene: TRBD2
clone size: -
J gene: TRBJ2-1
CDR3 protein: ASRLLSGGYNEQF

V gene: TRBV5-4
D gene: -
clone size: -
J gene: TRBJ1-4
CDR3 protein: ASSLGGTANEKLF

V gene: TRBV19
D gene: TRBD1
clone size: -
J gene: TRBJ2-7
CDR3 protein: ASGPGQGAHEQY

V gene: TRBV27
D gene: -
clone size: -
J gene: TRBJ2-4
CDR3 protein: ASSPYRDAAKNIQY

V gene: TRBV2
D gene: -
clone size: -
J gene: TRBJ1-1
CDR3 protein: ASSGTGGKTEAF

V gene: TRBV6-1
D gene: -
clone size: -
J gene: TRBJ2-1
CDR3 protein: ASSHNPRNNEQF

V gene: TRBV30
D gene: -
clone size: once
J gene: TRBJ2-1
CDR3 protein: AWSVNVGSYNEQF

V gene: TRBV28
D gene: TRBD1
clone size: -
J gene: TRBJ2-3
CDR3 protein: ASRNRGSTDTQY

V gene: TRBV5-4
D gene: -
clone size: once
J gene: TRBJ2-7
CDR3 protein: ASSFQARAYEQY

V gene: TRBV10-3
D gene: -
clone size: -
J gene: TRBJ2-7
CDR3 protein: AISEISGEQY